This T cell receptor (beta chain) was captured in a study of shared clonotypes between healthy human individuals. On the study more broadly: Three plates were used per donor for CD4 naive, three for CD4 memory, two for CD8 naive and one for CD8 memory.

With respect to this clone: Its antigen is not known.

The naive CD8 fraction comprised CD45RO-negative cells positively selected for CCR7 and excluded terminally differentiated effector memory CD45RA+ cells. Nashville, Tennessee was home to all donors, each a Caucasian adult. Points from the study as a whole: The donor pool, a small one, limited the genetic and exposure-history diversity represented. Sequencing depth was a factor that was expected to affect clonotype sharing among donors.

With 8 bases removed from V and 8 bases from J, the gap between germline ends came to 18 bases. The CDR3 has 14 residues. In germline, CDR1 is MNHNY, CDR2 SVGAGI (reference sequence). Produced via immunoSEQ multiplex PCR; TCRdb's table is partial and in-frame only. The sample records nearly 2 million clones, about 95% being singletons. The chain combines TRBV6-6 with TRBJ2-2, with D hard to call. Sequencing used naive CD8+ T cells sorted from blood. This clonotype originated in a man aged 18 to 30 in good health. In DNA form, the CDR3 reads TGTGCCAGCTGGCCCGGAAGCTACCCGGGGGAGCTGTTTTTT. Translation: CASWPGSYPGELFF.